Sequencing of this T cell receptor beta chain was carried out in a study of T cells in Graves' hyperthyroidism and ophthalmopathy. Study as a whole: Peripheral blood samples were taken at initial diagnosis, prior to any treatment.

In regard to this clonotype: Its antigen remains unidentified.

For Graves' hyperthyroidism to be stable, ophthalmopathy could not progress within 18 months. V dropped 5 bases and J dropped 5 bases, with 7 bases sitting between them. The CDR3 has 12 residues. The V gene's germline CDR1 is MNHNS and CDR2 SASEGT. The investigators amplified TCR beta CDR3 regions from RNA transcripts. The HTBI primer set drove a first-round RT-PCR of the TCR CDR3. TCRdb reanalysed the multiplex PCR reads using MiXCR and keeps one entry per CDR3 protein. Of a few hundred thousand distinct CDR3 sequences in the sample, over 15% were seen once. Broader study findings: Ophthalmopathy, as predicted by the model, came a median approximately 5.9 months after the prediction.

The chain combines TRBV6-1 with TRBJ1-5; D not resolved. Sequencing input: blood. The receptor's source is a woman between 50 and 59 years old with Graves' hyperthyroidism. CDR3 region: CASSQLYQPQHF. CDR3 nucleotides: TGTGCCAGCAGTCAGCTATATCAGCCCCAGCATTTT.